Each of the 13 T cell receptor beta chains below was sequenced from the same sample in a study of regulatory T cells in long-lasting Graves disease. Relying on iRepertoire HTBI primers and Arm-PCR of CDR3 regions, the team built TCR beta libraries. MiXCR, applied by TCRdb to the multiplex PCR reads, yields one record per CDR3 protein. The sample has 450,000 to 700,000 distinct CDR3 sequences, less than 15% seen once. The sample's time point: newly diagnosed GD, antithyroid drugs for less than 3 months. RNA isolated from PBMCs was used to make the TCR library. The sample was also linked to a second study, of T cells in Graves' hyperthyroidism and ophthalmopathy.

Sequencing used peripheral blood mononuclear cells (PBMCs), obtained at new diagnosis, from a patient treated with antithyroid drugs. The receptors here all came from a man between 25 and 39 years old with Graves disease.

This clonotype was found many times. The rearrangement links TRBV20-1 to TRBJ2-7; 7 positions agree with TRBD2. In germline, CDR1 is DFQATT, CDR2 SNEGSKA (reference sequence). The CDR3 covers 12 residues. The trim removed 3 bases at V and 4 bases at J, leaving 3 bases unmatched. CDR3 nucleotides: TGCAGTGCTAGGGCGGGAGCTTACGAGCAGTACTTC. Its translation is CSARAGAYEQYF.

This clonotype was recorded at least ten times. The chain links TRBV11-2 to TRBJ2-7; 9 bases map to TRBD2. The CDR3 has 15 amino acids. V trimming: 1 base; J trimming: 3 bases; junction bases outside the gene matches: 4. Germline CDR1 is SGHAT and CDR2 is FQNNGV. The CDR3 coding sequence is TGTGCCAGCAGCTTAGGACTAGCGGCCTTCTACGAGCAGTACTTC. Its protein is CASSLGLAAFYEQYF.

The chain links TRBV27 to TRBJ2-2; D may be TRBD2 (6 bases). The CDR3 is 13 amino acids. Looked up from germline, CDR1 is MNHEY and CDR2 is SMNVEV (reference sequence). Trimming left V 1 base short and J 7 bases short, with 7 bases between. The CDR3 is CASSLWGVGELFF. The CDR3 nucleotides read TGTGCCAGCAGTTTATGGGGGGTCGGGGAGCTGTTTTTT.

The chain uses TRBV6-1 and TRBJ1-4, with D hard to call. From germline, CDR1 is MNHNS and CDR2 SASEGT. The CDR3 is 15 amino acids. V lost 6 bases and J 6 bases, leaving 17 bases between the germline ends. CDR3 loop: CASSYRGTRDEKLFF. DNA of the CDR3: TGTGCCAGCAGCTATAGAGGAACACGGGATGAAAAACTGTTTTTT.

As DNA, the CDR3 is TGTGCCAGCAGGACTTCTCTGAGTGAGCAGTTCTTC. It yields the protein CASRTSLSEQFF. The rearrangement joins TRBV6-1 to TRBJ2-1, with D unresolved. The CDR3 is 12 residues long. The germline V and J ends were trimmed by 6 bases and 9 bases, with 12 bases remaining between them. Germline CDR1 MNHNS, CDR2 SASEGT.

In its sample, this clonotype was seen many times. The chain couples TRBV29-1 to TRBJ2-1; TRBD1 matches 8 bases. Per the germline V gene, CDR1 is SQVTM and CDR2 is ANQGSEA. The CDR3 runs to 12 residues. V lost 4 bases, J lost 7 bases, and 3 bases stayed unmatched. CDR3: CSVGQGPNEQFF. In nucleotides, the CDR3 is TGCAGCGTTGGACAGGGGCCGAATGAGCAGTTCTTC.

The J gene is TRBJ1-1, the V gene TRBV30, with D tentatively TRBD1 (6 bases). Looked up from germline, CDR1 is GTSNPN and CDR2 is SVGIG (reference sequence). V lost 4 bases and J lost 1, with 16 bases in between. The CDR3 totals 15 residues. The CDR3 bases are TGTGCCTGGACTCCATTTCTGGGACAGAACACTGAAGCTTTCTTT. This sequence encodes CAWTPFLGQNTEAFF. The full variable domain, with the rest looked up from reference TRBV30 and TRBJ1-1, is SQTIHQWPATLVQPVGSPLSLECTVEGTSNPNLYWYRQAAGRGLQLLFYSVGIGQISSEVPQNLSASRPQDRQFILSSKKLLLSDSGFYLCAWTPFLGQNTEAFFGQGTRLTVV.

On this clonotype: This may be a read error, as it is one base from a much larger clone. The CDR3 nucleotides are TGTGCCATCAGTTCGCCAGGGGCGGTTGGCAATCAGCCCCAGCATTTT. Its translation: CAISSPGAVGNQPQHF. The V gene is TRBV10-3, the J gene TRBJ1-5, with D possibly matching TRBD1 (6 bases). The CDR3 extends over 16 amino acids. The germline V gene has CDR1 ENHRY and CDR2 SYGVKD. V gave up 5 bases and J gave up 2 bases, with 16 bases separating them.

In its sample, this clonotype was seen a few times. The chain has TRBV29-1 and TRBJ2-7; D is unresolved. The V end was cut by 1 base, the J end by 5 bases, with 9 bases between. The CDR3 spans 12 residues. Germline CDR1 reads SQVTM; CDR2 reads ANQGSEA. The CDR3 sequence: CSVEGVSNEQYF. CDR3 bases: TGCAGCGTTGAAGGGGTCAGTAACGAGCAGTACTTC.

This clonotype appeared many times. The chain employs TRBV13 and TRBJ2-1; D is ambiguous. There are 11 residues in the CDR3. V was trimmed by 2 bases and J by 7 bases, leaving 3 bases between them. Germline V gene sequence: CDR1 PRHDT, CDR2 FYEKMQ (reference sequence). The CDR3 nucleotides read TGTGCCAGCAGCTTAAGGAATGAGCAGTTCTTC. It yields the protein CASSLRNEQFF.

As for this clonotype: This may be a read error, as it is one base from a much larger clone. This chain joins TRBV12-3 or TRBV12-4 and TRBJ2-7; TRBD2 matches 8 bases. This CDR3 is 16 amino acids long. After removal of 5 bases from V and 3 bases from J, the junction contained 12 bases not matched to a gene. CDR3 in DNA: TGTGCCAGCAGTCGTCATGACAGCGGGGGTTACTACGAGCAGTACTTC. Translated: CASSRHDSGGYYEQYF.

The table lists this clonotype with a few counts. The rearrangement links TRBV7-6 to TRBJ2-7; 9 bases fit TRBD1. Unmatched junction bases numbered 7, after V lost 5 bases and J lost 2 bases. The CDR3 has 15 amino acids. The germline V gene has CDR1 SGHVS and CDR2 FNYEAQ. CDR3 coding DNA: TGTGCCAGCAGCAACCGGGACAGGGCAACCTACGAGCAGTACTTC. This translates into CASSNRDRATYEQYF.

V is TRBV20-1 and J is TRBJ2-6, with 8 bases fitting TRBD1. Germline-derived CDR1 and CDR2 are DFQATT and SNEGSKA (reference sequence). Trimming cost V 0 bases and J 2 bases; bases outside gene matches: 6. CDR3 length: 17 amino acids. CDR3 DNA sequence: TGCAGTGCTAGAGATGGCAGGGGGCTCCCTGGGGCCAACGTCCTGACTTTC. The encoded protein is CSARDGRGLPGANVLTF.